One and the same sample provided the 4 T cell receptor beta chains below, sequenced in a study of CD8+ T cells in alopecia areata. Extraction of RNA preceded its reverse transcription into cDNA, which served as the sequencing template. The protocol was immunoSEQ multiplex PCR, while the TCRdb copy is restricted to in-frame clones and leaves out a portion. The sample records roughly 150,000 clones, roughly 50% being singletons. The source material was CD4+ T cells sorted from blood. The source of these receptors is a human donor in good health.

This clone appeared a few times. The chain combines TRBV2 with TRBJ2-3, with D unclear. Germline CDR1 and CDR2: SNHLY and FYNNEI. CDR3 length: 12 amino acids. Trimming took off 6 bases at V and 2 bases at J, with 6 bases between the two ends. CDR3 protein: CASRVNTDTQYF. In DNA, the CDR3 is TGTGCCAGCAGGGTGAACACAGATACGCAGTATTTT.

The J gene is TRBJ1-5, the V gene TRBV7-2; possibly TRBD1 for D (5 bases). In germline, CDR1 is SGHTA, CDR2 FQGNSA. CDR3 size: 12 residues. V was pared by 5 bases and J by 7 bases, with 9 bases between. The CDR3 nucleotides read TGTGCCAGCAGCGGGCAGGGCCAGCCCCAGCATTTT. Translated: CASSGQGQPQHF.

The genes are TRBV28 and TRBJ2-5, with D maybe TRBD2 (6 bases). Germline loops: CDR1 MDHEN, CDR2 SYDVKM. The CDR3 is made up of 16 amino acids. V gave up 4 bases and J gave up 5 bases, with 20 bases separating them. CDR3: CASSSLGRPEGETQYF. The CDR3 DNA is TGTGCCAGCAGTTCGTTGGGGCGGCCGGAGGGGGAGACCCAGTACTTC.

The J gene is TRBJ1-2, the V gene TRBV5-1; 8 nucleotides line up with TRBD1. Germline values: CDR1 SGHRS, CDR2 YFSETQ. Losses at the gene ends were 4 bases for V and 4 bases for J; bases not matched to a gene: 9. This CDR3 region has 15 residues. CDR3 region: CASSLGQGLSYGYTF. CDR3 sequence (DNA): TGCGCCAGCAGCCTCGGACAGGGCTTATCCTATGGCTACACCTTC.